Presented here are 10 T cell receptor beta chains from one specimen sequenced in a study of CD8+CD57+ T cells in acquired aplastic anemia. TCR beta VDJ and CDR3 profiling used genomic DNA as template. TCRdb ran MiXCR on the reads and lists one entry per CDR3 protein. The table records around 33,000 distinct CDR3 sequences, more than 75% of them present only once. The sequenced sample consisted of sorted CD4+, CD8+, or CD8+CD57+ T cells (not recorded which) from PBMCs. The receptors were sampled from a human donor in good health, serving as a control.

The gene calls are TRBV4-3 and TRBJ2-1, with D hard to call. The CDR3 length is 14 residues. CDR1 is LGHNA and CDR2 is YSLEER in the germline V gene. V shed 1 base and J shed 8 bases, with 12 bases lying between them. The CDR3 loop reads CASSQVHLLHEQFF. In DNA, the CDR3 is TGCGCCAGCAGCCAAGTTCATTTGTTGCATGAGCAGTTCTTC.

The chain links TRBV24-1 to TRBJ1-4, with 9 positions matching TRBD1. The CDR3 has 15 amino acids. Germline CDR1 and CDR2: KGHDR and SFDVKD. V was clipped by 2 bases and J by 8 bases; unmatched bases: 5. The CDR3, as DNA: TGTGCCACCAGTGATTCGGGACAGGGTGTAGAAAAACTGTTTTTT. Amino acids: CATSDSGQGVEKLFF.

The rearrangement joins TRBV25-1 to TRBJ2-7; the match to TRBD2 covers 8 bases. CDR1 is MGHDK and CDR2 is SYGVNS in the germline V gene. Losses at the gene ends were 7 bases for V and 1 base for J; bases not matched to a gene: 3. The CDR3 has 13 residues. DNA for the CDR3: TGTGCCAGCAAGGGCGGGAGGTCCTACGAGCAGTACTTC. It codes for CASKGGRSYEQYF.

The V call is TRBV7-6, the J call TRBJ2-7; possible D gene TRBD2, 5 bases. CDR1 and CDR2 (germline): SGHVS, FNYEAQ. CDR3 length: 13 residues. V was cut by 1 base and J by 6 bases, with 10 bases left in between. CDR3 in DNA: TGTGCCAGCAGCTTAGACTCGGGGAGCGAGCAGTACTTC. This translates into CASSLDSGSEQYF.

The chain carries TRBV2 and TRBJ2-1, with 7 nucleotides matching TRBD2. The V and J ends lost 8 bases and 2 bases, in that order; junction bases with no gene match: 9. CDR3 length: 15 residues. Germline V lookup: CDR1 SNHLY, CDR2 FYNNEI. The CDR3 protein is CASWDGRGAYNEQFF. The CDR3 nucleotides are TGTGCCAGCTGGGATGGACGGGGGGCCTACAATGAGCAGTTCTTC.

In its sample, this clonotype ranks as medium-sized. This chain connects TRBV12-3 or TRBV12-4 to TRBJ1-3; D remains ambiguous. The CDR3 covers 14 residues. Trimming left V 0 bases short and J 0 bases short, with 3 bases between. DNA of the CDR3: TGTGCCAGCAGTTTAGCTCACTCTGGAAACACCATATATTTT. This translates into CASSLAHSGNTIYF.

The J gene is TRBJ2-1, the V gene TRBV6-1, with 11 bases matching TRBD2. CDR1 is MNHNS and CDR2 is SASEGT in the germline V gene. This CDR3 region has 15 residues. The ends lost 4 bases at V and 6 bases at J; junction bases unmatched: 5. The CDR3 here is CASSAGTSGSNEQFF. Here the CDR3 DNA reads TGTGCCAGCAGTGCCGGGACTAGCGGTAGCAATGAGCAGTTCTTC.

A word on this clonotype: A junction boundary mismatches the germline segment, possibly from a read error. The rearrangement links TRBV19 to TRBJ1-2; perhaps TRBD1 as D (6 bases). CDR3 length equals 12 residues. The germline V gene has CDR1 LNHDA and CDR2 SQIVND (reference sequence). The CDR3 here is CAGSRGGGGYTF. CDR3 DNA: TGTGCCGGTAGTAGGGGGGGTGGAGGCTACACCTTC.

The chain combines TRBV10-3 with TRBJ1-1, with 7 positions matching TRBD1. The germline gives CDR1 ENHRY, CDR2 SYGVKD. The junction had 8 bases not matched to a gene; V was cut back by 6 bases and J by 7 bases. The CDR3 length is 13 residues. For the CDR3, the DNA is TGTGCCATCAGGGGGCTCCGGGACAGTGAAGCTTTCTTT. Protein: CAIRGLRDSEAFF.

The V and J genes are TRBV25-1 and TRBJ1-1, with D unresolved. V was pared by 7 bases and J by 1 base, with 7 bases between. The CDR3 spans 12 residues. In germline, CDR1 is MGHDK, CDR2 SYGVNS. The DNA of the CDR3 is TGTGCCAGCAATTACGGGAACACTGAAGCTTTCTTT. This translates into CASNYGNTEAFF.